A selection of T cell receptor beta chains follows, all from one sample in a study of beta chain features in type 1 diabetes. Some clones are missing from TCRdb's copy, which holds only in-frame ones; the method was immunoSEQ multiplex PCR. The sample lists 250,000 to 300,000 clones, 8% occurring once. Sequencing input: central memory CD4+ T cells from blood. These receptors all come from a young woman in good health. The CDR3 runs from the conserved cysteine through the conserved F or W. The D gene is left open where the match is weak. Size is omitted from some rows. Given values are once, few, many or a class for expanded clones.

size: once
V: TRBV2
length: 13
D: -
J: TRBJ1-5
DNA: TGTGCCAGTGGGGGGCAGAGCAATCAGCCCCAGCATTTT
CDR3: CASGGQSNQPQHF

size: few
V: TRBV30
length: 13
D: -
J: TRBJ2-5
DNA: TGTGCCTGGACCCACGGGCCAGGGGTGACCCAGTACTTC
CDR3: CAWTHGPGVTQYF

size: -
V: TRBV4-2
length: 14
D: -
J: TRBJ1-4
DNA: TGTGCCAGCAGCCTCTCAGGGATCGGAGAAAAACTGTTTTTT
CDR3: CASSLSGIGEKLFF

size: few
V: TRBV30
length: 14
D: -
J: TRBJ1-1
DNA: TGTGCCTGGACCCCGGGACACCTCAACACTGAAGCTTTCTTT
CDR3: CAWTPGHLNTEAFF

size: -
V: TRBV1
length: 16
D: -
J: TRBJ2-7
DNA: TGCACCAGCAGCCAAGTTGGGCTAGCGGGAGCCCACGAGCAGTACTTC
CDR3: CTSSQVGLAGAHEQYF

size: -
V: TRBV11-2
length: 16
D: TRBD1
J: TRBJ1-5
DNA: TGTACCAGCAGCTTAGGGGAGGGGGCGTGGAATCAGCCCCAGCATTTT
CDR3: CTSSLGEGAWNQPQHF

size: many
V: TRBV18
length: 14
D: -
J: TRBJ1-1
DNA: TGTGCCAGCTCACCGAGGACAGCACTCACTGAAGCTTTCTTT
CDR3: CASSPRTALTEAFF

size: -
V: TRBV10-3
length: 14
D: TRBD1
J: TRBJ1-1
DNA: TGTGCCATCGGAGACAGGGGGGTCAACACTGAAGCTTTCTTT
CDR3: CAIGDRGVNTEAFF

size: -
V: TRBV11-2
length: 15
D: -
J: TRBJ2-7
DNA: TGTGCCAGCAGATTCGAGCGCGTCACAGGGCTAGAGCAGTACTTC
CDR3: CASRFERVTGLEQYF

size: many
V: TRBV7-9
length: 13
D: -
J: TRBJ2-3
DNA: TGTGCCAGCACCCCGGAAGGCTCAGATACGCAGTATTTT
CDR3: CASTPEGSDTQYF

size: few
V: TRBV7-9
length: 16
D: TRBD1
J: TRBJ2-3
DNA: TGTGCCAGCAGCTTGGTTACCGGGACAGTCACAGATACGCAGTATTTT
CDR3: CASSLVTGTVTDTQYF

size: -
V: TRBV7-2
length: 16
D: TRBD1
J: TRBJ2-5
DNA: TGTGCCAGCAGCTTGGAACGGACAGGGGGAGGAGGGACCCAGTACTTC
CDR3: CASSLERTGGGGTQYF

size: -
V: TRBV28
length: 13
D: -
J: TRBJ1-2
DNA: TGTGCCAGCAGTTTAGAGCCCAGAGGTGGCTACACCTTC
CDR3: CASSLEPRGGYTF

size: -
V: TRBV5-4
length: 16
D: TRBD1
J: TRBJ2-3
DNA: TGTGCCAGCAGACCTGGACAGGGGGGAAACACAGATACGCAGTATTTT
CDR3: CASRPGQGGNTDTQYF